These T cell receptor beta chains were read from a single sample in a study of blood T cell repertoires in COVID-19. This table comes from immunoSEQ multiplex PCR, and its TCRdb copy is limited to in-frame clones, with some not included. Among some 270,000 clones listed, just under 90% were seen once. The specimen sequenced was PBMCs or T cells enriched from blood (not recorded which). The receptors originated from a woman aged 25 to 39 with acute COVID-19. Both conserved end residues are part of each CDR3. The D gene is left open where the match is weak. The listing skips clone size in some rows; elsewhere it reads once, few, many or a size class.

v_call	j_call	clone_size	d_call	cdr3_nt	cdr3_aa
TRBV28	TRBJ1-5	.	.	TGTGCCAGCAGGAATCCGGGCAATCAGCCCCAGCATTTT	CASRNPGNQPQHF
TRBV6-1	TRBJ2-4	.	TRBD1	TGTGCCAGCAGTGAGGGGGACAGGGCAAACATTCAGTACTTC	CASSEGDRANIQYF
TRBV2	TRBJ2-7	.	TRBD2	TGTGCCAGCAGTGACACGGGACTAGCGGGAGGGGGTTCCTACGAGCAGTACTTC	CASSDTGLAGGGSYEQYF
TRBV3-1/TRBV3-2	TRBJ2-4	.	TRBD1	TGTGCCAGCAGCCGGAGTATAGGGACAGGGACAATAGCCAAAAACATTCAGTACTTC	CASSRSIGTGTIAKNIQYF
TRBV29-1	TRBJ2-2	.	.	TGCAGCGTTTTTGTCGAGTCGGGCACCGGGGAGCTGTTTTTT	CSVFVESGTGELFF
TRBV28	TRBJ2-7	.	.	TGTGCCAGCAGTTCTACAGGGGACTTCTCCTACGAGCAGTACTTC	CASSSTGDFSYEQYF
TRBV27	TRBJ1-2	.	TRBD1	TGTGCCAGCAGTGACAGGGTTCTCTATGGCTACACCTTC	CASSDRVLYGYTF
TRBV29-1	TRBJ2-5	.	TRBD1	TGCAGCGTTGAATTGGGACAGGGAATAGAGACCCAGTACTTC	CSVELGQGIETQYF
TRBV12-5	TRBJ1-2	.	.	TGTGCTAGTGGTTTGTACCCGGCGAGGGTGAACTATGGCTACACCTTC	CASGLYPARVNYGYTF
TRBV11-3	TRBJ2-1	.	.	TGTGCCAGCAGCGCGAGTGGCTCCTACAATGAGCAGTTCTTC	CASSASGSYNEQFF
TRBV6-5	TRBJ1-2	.	.	TGTGCCAGCAGTCTAGACAGCAACTATGGCTACACCTTC	CASSLDSNYGYTF
TRBV27	TRBJ1-4	.	.	TGTGCCAGCAGCACAACTAATGAAAAACTGTTTTTT	CASSTTNEKLFF
TRBV11-2	TRBJ2-1	.	TRBD2	TGTGCCAGCAAGGGGTGGACTAGCGGGAGTGATGAGCAGTTCTTC	CASKGWTSGSDEQFF
TRBV21-1	TRBJ1-4	.	.	TGTGCCAGCAGCATAACTTCAGGGGGAACTAATGAAAAACTGTTTTTT	CASSITSGGTNEKLFF
TRBV7-9	TRBJ2-7	.	TRBD1	TGTGCCAGCAGCGGGACAGGGGGCTTCTACGAGCAGTACTTC	CASSGTGGFYEQYF
TRBV6-5	TRBJ1-3	few	.	TGTGCCAGCAGTTCGGCAGGGTCTGGCGCAAACACCATATATTTT	CASSSAGSGANTIYF
TRBV27	TRBJ1-4	.	.	TGTGCCAGCACTCCTCGGAGAGGAAATGCAACTAATGAAAAACTGTTTTTT	CASTPRRGNATNEKLFF
TRBV2	TRBJ1-2	once	TRBD1	TGTGCCAGCAGTGCACAGGGGGGCCCCTATGGCTACACCTTC	CASSAQGGPYGYTF
TRBV12-3/TRBV12-4	TRBJ2-1	.	.	TGTGCCAGCAGCACTAGAAACAATGAGCAGTTCTTC	CASSTRNNEQFF
TRBV4-3	TRBJ2-3	.	.	TGCGCCAGCAGCCAACAGCGGACCCGCACAGATACGCAGTATTTT	CASSQQRTRTDTQYF
TRBV4-1	TRBJ2-1	.	TRBD2	TGCGCCAGCAGCCAAAACTCGGGGGGTTTGCGGGAGGTGCTGTACAATGAGCAGTTCTTC	CASSQNSGGLREVLYNEQFF
TRBV4-1	TRBJ2-1	.	TRBD2	TGCGCCAGCAGCCAAGGGAGCGGGAGGACCTACAATGAGCAGTTCTTC	CASSQGSGRTYNEQFF
TRBV15	TRBJ2-1	.	TRBD2	TGTGCCACCACCACTTGGGAGCGGGGACTCAATGAGCAGTTCTTC	CATTTWERGLNEQFF